This T cell receptor beta chain was retrieved from a study of blood T cell repertoires in COVID-19. Study overall: The origin of the acute and convalescent COVID-19 samples was the United States, Italy and Spain. PBMCs, B-cell-depleted T cells, or T cells provided the cDNA or gDNA that made up the material.

Original data processing: Using reference gene primer amplification, nucleated cell counts were estimated. The method was immunoSEQ multiplex PCR; TCRdb's version includes in-frame clones alone and lacks a portion of them. V and J calls and clone size are given by that table; D and trimming were obtained from the DNA. The sample has some 41,000 clones, 80% to 90% seen once. The V gene's germline CDR1 is SGHTA and CDR2 FQGTGA. V gave up 5 bases and J gave up 11 bases, with 16 bases separating them. This CDR3 is built from 13 residues. The sample comprised peripheral blood. The clonotype comes from a man aged 40-49 years with active COVID-19. The chain employs TRBV7-3 and TRBJ2-1; a possible D gene is TRBD2 (6 bases). CDR3 sequence (DNA): TGTGCCAGCAGCCAAACCCCTGGCGGGAAGCAGTTCTTC. Its protein product is CASSQTPGGKQFF.